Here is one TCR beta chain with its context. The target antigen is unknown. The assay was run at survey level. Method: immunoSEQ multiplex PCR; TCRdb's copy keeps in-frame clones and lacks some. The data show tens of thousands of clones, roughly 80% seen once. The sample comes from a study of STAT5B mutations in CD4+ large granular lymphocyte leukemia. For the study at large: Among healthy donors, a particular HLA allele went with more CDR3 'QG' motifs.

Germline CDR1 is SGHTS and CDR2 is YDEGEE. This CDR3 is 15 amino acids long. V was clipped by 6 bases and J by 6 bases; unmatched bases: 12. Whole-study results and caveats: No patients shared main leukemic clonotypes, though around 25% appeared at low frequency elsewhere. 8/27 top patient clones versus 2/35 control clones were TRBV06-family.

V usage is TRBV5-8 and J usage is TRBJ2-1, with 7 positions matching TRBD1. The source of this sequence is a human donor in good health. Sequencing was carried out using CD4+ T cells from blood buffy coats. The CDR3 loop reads CASTQGSGTVNEQFF. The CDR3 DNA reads TGTGCCAGCACCCAGGGATCCGGGACAGTCAATGAGCAGTTCTTC.